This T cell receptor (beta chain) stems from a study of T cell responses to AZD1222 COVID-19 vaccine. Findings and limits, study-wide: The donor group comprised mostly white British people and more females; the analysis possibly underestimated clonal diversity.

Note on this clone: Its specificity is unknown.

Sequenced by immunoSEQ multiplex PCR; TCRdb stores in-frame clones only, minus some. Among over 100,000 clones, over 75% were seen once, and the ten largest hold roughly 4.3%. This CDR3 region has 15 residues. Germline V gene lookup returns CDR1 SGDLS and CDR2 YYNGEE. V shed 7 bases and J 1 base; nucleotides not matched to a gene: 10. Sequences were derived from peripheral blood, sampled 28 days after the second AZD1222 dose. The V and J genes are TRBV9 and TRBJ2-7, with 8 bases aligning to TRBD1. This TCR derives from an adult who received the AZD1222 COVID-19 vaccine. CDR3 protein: CASLDRTGMSYEQYF. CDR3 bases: TGTGCCAGCCTTGATCGGACAGGGATGTCCTACGAGCAGTACTTC.